The 10 T cell receptor beta chains below come from one sample, sequenced in a study of blood T cell repertoires in COVID-19. The assay was immunoSEQ multiplex PCR, and TCRdb's table has in-frame clones only and misses some. The table records under 300,000 clones, 86% of them present only once. The sample consisted of peripheral blood. Every receptor here comes from a woman in her 30s with active or convalescent COVID-19.

The chain combines TRBV19 with TRBJ1-5; 10 bases are shared with TRBD1. V lost 4 bases and J lost 3; bases outside the gene matches: 3. Germline CDR1 reads LNHDA; CDR2 reads SQIVND (reference sequence). The CDR3 totals 15 residues. CDR3 sequence (DNA): TGTGCCAGTAGTACGGGACAGGGGTCCAATCAGCCCCAGCATTTT. This gives the protein CASSTGQGSNQPQHF. The complete variable domain, with remaining parts taken from reference TRBV19 and TRBJ1-5, reads DGGITQSPKYLFRKEGQNVTLSCEQNLNHDAMYWYRQDPGQGLRLIYYSQIVNDFQKGDIAEGYSVSREKKESFPLTVTSAQKNPTAFYLCASSTGQGSNQPQHFGDGTRLSIL.

This clone was counted once. J is TRBJ1-4 and V is TRBV6-5, with 8 bases lining up with TRBD1. V lost 5 bases, J lost 5 bases, and 7 bases stayed unmatched. This CDR3 comprises 15 residues. Germline V gene sequence: CDR1 MNHEY, CDR2 SVGAGI. CDR3 protein: CASSTPRTGNEKLFF. As DNA, the CDR3 is TGTGCCAGCAGTACACCAAGGACAGGGAATGAAAAACTGTTTTTT.

The chain joins TRBV19 to TRBJ2-2; 7 bases align to TRBD1. Germline values: CDR1 LNHDA, CDR2 SQIVND (reference sequence). This CDR3 comprises 16 residues. V shed 4 bases, J shed 3 bases, and the junction held 8 bases outside the gene matches. The CDR3 here is CASSTRTGADTGELFF. In nucleotides, the CDR3 is TGTGCCAGTAGTACCCGGACAGGCGCGGACACCGGGGAGCTGTTTTTT. The entire variable domain, with the rest obtained from reference TRBV19 and TRBJ2-2, is as follows: DGGITQSPKYLFRKEGQNVTLSCEQNLNHDAMYWYRQDPGQGLRLIYYSQIVNDFQKGDIAEGYSVSREKKESFPLTVTSAQKNPTAFYLCASSTRTGADTGELFFGEGSRLTVL.

This clone was detected once. V usage is TRBV21-1 and J usage is TRBJ1-1; the DNA was not compared with TRBD1, the D call given in the table. TRBV21-1 is shown as a pseudogene. The CDR3 contains 22 residues. DNA for the CDR3: TGTGCCAGCAGCAAAGACAACGTGGGGAAGGGACAGGGGGCAACCCGGCACACTGAAGCTTTCTTT. It encodes CASSKDNVGKGQGATRHTEAFF.

This clone is a singleton in its sample. The chain combines TRBV4-1 with TRBJ1-2, with D hard to call. The CDR3 covers 16 residues. V shed 2 bases and J shed 8 bases, with 21 bases lying between them. The germline V gene has CDR1 MGHRA and CDR2 YSYEKL. The CDR3 is CASSQSGQVNRRGYTF. DNA for the CDR3: TGCGCCAGCAGCCAAAGCGGCCAGGTCAATCGCCGGGGCTACACCTTC.

The chain links TRBV7-2 to TRBJ1-1; tentative D call: TRBD1 (5 bases). This CDR3 spans 16 amino acids. The germline V gene encodes CDR1 SGHTA and CDR2 FQGNSA. The V and J ends lost 2 bases and 4 bases respectively, with 17 bases between them. CDR3 amino acids: CASSLRTGGGITEAFF. CDR3 DNA: TGTGCCAGCAGCTTAAGGACGGGTGGGGGGATCACTGAAGCTTTCTTT.

The table lists this clone with a count of one. The chain combines TRBV14 with TRBJ2-5; D perhaps matches TRBD2 (6 bases). This CDR3 spans 14 amino acids. V was cut by 3 bases and J by 2 bases, with 10 bases left in between. Germline assignment: CDR1 SGHDN and CDR2 FVKESK. CDR3 nucleotides: TGTGCCAGCAGCCACGTCCGGGGGCAAGAGACCCAGTACTTC. This translates into CASSHVRGQETQYF.

This clone turned up a few times. The chain recombines TRBV7-6 with TRBJ2-2; TRBD1 matches at 7 bases. V lost 2 bases, J lost 2 bases, and 5 bases stayed unmatched. The CDR3 is made up of 16 amino acids. In germline, CDR1 is SGHVS, CDR2 FNYEAQ. The CDR3 here is CASSLRTGTNTGELFF. In DNA, the CDR3 is TGTGCCAGCAGCTTAAGGACAGGAACAAACACCGGGGAGCTGTTTTTT.

The chain recombines TRBV7-9 with TRBJ2-2, with 11 positions matching TRBD2. Germline trimming cut 3 bases from V and 2 bases from J; bases unmatched to any gene: 5. Germline lookup yields CDR1 SEHNR and CDR2 FQNEAQ (reference sequence). CDR3 length equals 17 residues. CDR3 sequence (DNA): TGTGCCAGCAGCTTCCACACTAGCGGGGGAAACACCGGGGAGCTGTTTTTT. Protein sequence: CASSFHTSGGNTGELFF.

The CDR3 coding sequence is TGTGCCAGCAGCTTCCGAAACTTCTGGACAGACACTGAAGCTTTCTTT. Translation gives CASSFRNFWTDTEAFF. J is TRBJ1-1 and V is TRBV7-8, with a weak D call TRBD1 (6 bases). V lost 3 bases and J 3 bases, leaving 17 bases between the germline ends. CDR3 length equals 16 residues. Germline lookup yields CDR1 SGHVS and CDR2 FQNEAQ.